A single TCR beta chain is shown here with its context. The antigen is unknown. Some clones are missing from TCRdb's copy, which holds only in-frame ones; the method was immunoSEQ multiplex PCR. The sample lists millions of clones, around nine tenths occurring once. Germline V gene sequence: CDR1 SGDLS, CDR2 YYNGEE. The CDR3 covers 16 residues. V shed 4 bases and J 4 bases; nucleotides not matched to a gene: 8. The sample belongs to a study of shared clonotypes between healthy human individuals. Overall study context: CD4 naive and CD4 memory each took three plates per donor, while CD8 naive took two and CD8 memory one.

CD4+ cells were split into CD45RA+ naive and CD45RA-negative memory subsets. Findings and caveats of the study: Naive CD4 clonotype sharing across a handful of donors was roughly 5%.

Sequencing input: naive CD4+ T cells sorted from blood. The subset denotes: CD45RA+ positively selected. This clonotype was sampled from a man between 18 and 29 years old in good health. The chain joins TRBV9 to TRBJ1-5, with 10 nucleotides matching TRBD1. This chain's CDR3 is CASSRSTGGGNQPQHF. In DNA, the CDR3 is TGTGCCAGCAGCCGCTCGACAGGGGGCGGAAATCAGCCCCAGCATTTT. The variable domain in full, completed from reference TRBV9 and TRBJ1-5, reads DSGVTQTPKHLITATGQRVTLRCSPRSGDLSVYWYQQSLDQGLQFLIQYYNGEERAKGNILERFSAQQFPDLHSELNLSSLELGDSALYFCASSRSTGGGNQPQHFGDGTRLSIL.